A single sample gave rise to the 5 T cell receptor beta chains below, sequenced in a study of post-analysis software for immune sequencing data (dated by TCRdb to between 2014 and 2017). No antigen has been identified for these receptors. What the study reported, not specific to this receptor: Significantly higher frequencies in patients than in controls were found for five TRBV segments, including TRBV5-6, TRBV5-1 and TRBV20-1.

The method was PCR. The instrument was an Illumina HiSeq 2500. To reduce PCR and sequencing biases, unique molecular identifiers were incorporated into the TCR beta cDNA libraries. TCRdb reprocessed the public reads (quality trimming at Q25 with fastp, clone calling with MiXCR) and kept in-frame beta chains. Every CDR3 protein is listed once, alongside the most common genes and DNA of its rows. The sample profile shows approximately 730,000 distinct CDR3 sequences; roughly 50% of them were found once. The leading ten clones occupy 4.9% of the sample. The material sequenced was blood. The receptors here all came from a girl aged 10-17 years with multiple sclerosis.

CDR3 amino acids: CASSQPRGHGSYEQYF. Here the CDR3 DNA reads TGTGCCAGCAGCCAACCTAGAGGACATGGGTCCTACGAGCAGTACTTC. This chain uses TRBV3-1 with TRBJ2-7, with D maybe TRBD1 (5 bases). The V gene lost 2 bases and the J gene lost 1 base, with 15 bases spanning the gap. The CDR3 loop spans 16 amino acids. Germline CDR1 reads LGHDT; CDR2 reads YNNKEL (reference sequence).

This chain connects TRBV28 to TRBJ1-5; 7 bases line up with TRBD1. CDR3 length: 16 residues. V gave up 6 bases and J gave up 2 bases; unmatched junction bases: 10. CDR1 and CDR2 (germline): MDHEN, SYDVKM. The CDR3 loop reads CASSIGPGTGNQPQHF. CDR3 nucleotides: TGTGCCAGCAGCATAGGACCCGGGACAGGCAATCAGCCCCAGCATTTT.

This chain connects TRBV7-8 to TRBJ1-4; weak D call: TRBD1 (6 bases). This CDR3 spans 14 amino acids. V lost 6 bases, J lost 5 bases, and 13 bases lay in between. Germline lookup yields CDR1 SGHVS and CDR2 FQNEAQ. CDR3 region: CASSNREGNEKLFF. DNA for the CDR3: TGTGCCAGCAGTAACAGGGAGGGAAATGAAAAACTGTTTTTT.

The V gene is TRBV12-3 or TRBV12-4, the J gene TRBJ2-6; tentative D call: TRBD1 (6 bases). The CDR3 is 16 amino acids. Trimming removed 1 base at V and 0 bases at J, with 7 bases between. CDR3 sequence (DNA): TGTGCCAGCAGTTTAGGGACAGCCTCTGGGGCCAACGTCCTGACTTTC. Its protein is CASSLGTASGANVLTF.

This clonotype was seen a handful of times. J is TRBJ2-1 and V is TRBV2, with TRBD2 matching 8 bases. This CDR3 is built from 15 residues. Germline trimming cut 8 bases from V and 9 bases from J; bases unmatched to any gene: 15. From germline, CDR1 is SNHLY and CDR2 FYNNEI. The CDR3 region has the DNA TGTGCCAGCCCTGGTCGACTAGCGCCGAGGGGTGAGCAGTTCTTC. This gives the protein CASPGRLAPRGEQFF.